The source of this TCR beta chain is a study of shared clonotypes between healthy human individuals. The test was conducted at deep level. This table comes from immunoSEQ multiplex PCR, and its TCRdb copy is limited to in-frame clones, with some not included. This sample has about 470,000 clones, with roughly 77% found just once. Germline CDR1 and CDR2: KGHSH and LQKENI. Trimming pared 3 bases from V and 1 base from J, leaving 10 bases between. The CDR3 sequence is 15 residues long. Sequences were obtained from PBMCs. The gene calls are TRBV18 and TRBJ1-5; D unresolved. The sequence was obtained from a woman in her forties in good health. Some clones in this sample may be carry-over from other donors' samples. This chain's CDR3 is CASSPEMLSNQPQHF. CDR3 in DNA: TGTGCCAGCTCACCGGAGATGTTGAGCAATCAGCCCCAGCATTTT.